These 22 T cell receptor beta chains originate from one sample sequenced in a study of T cell responses to AZD1222 COVID-19 vaccine. TCRdb's copy holds only in-frame clones and misses some; the assay was immunoSEQ multiplex PCR. This table holds around 150,000 clones, 90% found once. Sample: peripheral blood, taken 28 days after the second AZD1222 dose. The receptors come from an adult who received the AZD1222 COVID-19 vaccine.

The chain is built from TRBV5-6 and TRBJ1-2; 7 bases map to TRBD1. The ends lost 4 bases at V and 4 bases at J; junction bases unmatched: 4. The CDR3 covers 13 residues. CDR1 is SGHDT, CDR2 YYEEEE, per germline. CDR3 in amino acids: CASSPGQLYGYTF. The CDR3 coding sequence is TGTGCCAGCAGCCCGGGACAGCTCTATGGCTACACCTTC.

J is TRBJ1-2 and V is TRBV3-1 (or the pseudogene TRBV3-2); D is ambiguous. The germline V gene has CDR1 LGHDT and CDR2 YNNKEL (reference sequence). The CDR3 consists of 13 residues. V dropped 3 bases and J dropped 0 bases, with 5 bases sitting between them. The CDR3 protein is CASSQAANYGYTF. The CDR3 DNA sequence: TGTGCCAGCAGCCAGGCGGCTAACTATGGCTACACCTTC.

The CDR3 DNA is TGTGCCAGCAGCCGGGGGGAGGATGAAAAACTGTTTTTT. It translates to CASSRGEDEKLFF. The chain recombines TRBV16 with TRBJ1-4, with a weak D call TRBD1 (5 bases). Germline lookup yields CDR1 KGHSY and CDR2 FQNENV. This CDR3 comprises 13 residues. V lost 4 bases and J lost 6, with 9 bases in between.

The rearrangement links TRBV30 to TRBJ1-1, with 7 bases matching TRBD1. This CDR3 spans 15 amino acids. Germline CDR1 GTSNPN, CDR2 SVGIG (reference sequence). The V segment lost 3 bases and the J segment 0 bases; nucleotides outside the gene matches: 7. The CDR3 DNA reads as TGTGCCTGGAGCCCTAGGGGGCTCATGAACACTGAAGCTTTCTTT. This translates into CAWSPRGLMNTEAFF. Supplemented by reference TRBV30 and TRBJ1-1, the full variable domain reads SQTIHQWPATLVQPVGSPLSLECTVEGTSNPNLYWYRQAAGRGLQLLFYSVGIGQISSEVPQNLSASRPQDRQFILSSKKLLLSDSGFYLCAWSPRGLMNTEAFFGQGTRLTVV.

For the CDR3, the DNA is TGTGCCAGCGACCCCGGGAGACATAGGTTCTATGGCTACACCTTC. Translating gives CASDPGRHRFYGYTF. This chain joins TRBV7-2 and TRBJ1-2; D is undetermined. Germline V gene data show CDR1 as SGHTA and CDR2 as FQGNSA. V was trimmed by 8 bases and J by 4 bases, leaving 20 bases between them. This CDR3 is built from 15 residues.

The rearrangement uses TRBV21-1 and TRBJ2-7. TRBV21-1 has pseudogene status. The CDR3 sequence is 14 residues long. CDR3 loop: CASPTPIGAYEQYF. CDR3 DNA: TGTGCCAGCCCCACCCCGATCGGCGCCTACGAGCAGTACTTC.

This clone was seen only once. In nucleotides, the CDR3 is TGTGCCAGCAGTTCTATCCCCATCAACTATGGCTACACCTTC. It yields the protein CASSSIPINYGYTF. The gene calls are TRBV27 and TRBJ1-2; D unresolved. Germline values: CDR1 MNHEY, CDR2 SMNVEV (reference sequence). This CDR3 region has 14 residues. V was shortened by 4 bases and J by 2 bases, with 11 bases between the two germline ends.

The rearrangement links TRBV6-2 or TRBV6-3 to TRBJ2-1; 15 nucleotides agree with TRBD2. The CDR3 has 20 amino acids. J gave up 0 bases and V 0 bases, and 6 bases lay outside the gene matches. The germline V gene has CDR1 MNHEY and CDR2 SVGEGT. This CDR3 reads CASSYSGTSGRRTSYNEQFF. The CDR3 DNA reads as TGTGCCAGCAGTTACTCTGGGACTAGCGGGAGGAGAACCTCCTACAATGAGCAGTTCTTC.

This clone is labeled medium-sized. The rearrangement links TRBV6-4 to TRBJ1-6; D ambiguous. The germline V gene encodes CDR1 MRHNA and CDR2 SNTAGT. Trimming shortened V by 2 bases and J by 5 bases, and 4 bases separated the two germline ends. This CDR3 spans 13 amino acids. The CDR3 spells CASSDRDNSPLHF. For the CDR3, the DNA is TGTGCCAGCAGTGACAGGGATAATTCACCCCTCCACTTT.

The CDR3 is CASSQDQQGFLLQQFF. CDR3 DNA sequence: TGCGCCAGCAGCCAAGATCAACAGGGGTTCTTACTACAGCAGTTCTTC. This chain uses TRBV4-1 with TRBJ2-1; 7 bases map to TRBD1. V lost 0 bases to trimming and J lost 11 bases; unmatched junction nucleotides: 13. The CDR3 extends over 16 amino acids. CDR1 MGHRA and CDR2 YSYEKL come from the germline V gene.

The chain uses TRBV5-1 and TRBJ2-5; D possibly corresponds to TRBD2 (5 bases). Germline assignment: CDR1 SGHRS and CDR2 YFSETQ. The CDR3 runs to 13 residues. V lost 0 bases to trimming and J lost 5 bases, with 8 bases between them. For the CDR3, the DNA is TGCGCCAGCAGCTTGGTCCGCGGGGAGACCCAGTACTTC. This sequence encodes CASSLVRGETQYF.

V gene TRBV29-1 combines with J gene TRBJ1-2; no definite D call. Looked up from germline, CDR1 is SQVTM and CDR2 is ANQGSEA. The V gene lost 3 bases and the J gene lost 6 bases, with 8 bases spanning the gap. The CDR3 loop spans 11 amino acids. CDR3 loop: CSVDQIDGYTF. The CDR3 coding sequence is TGCAGCGTTGATCAGATTGATGGCTACACCTTC.

This clone was recorded only once. The chain joins TRBV4-1 to TRBJ1-6; the D gene is possibly TRBD1 (6 bases). Trimming took off 4 bases at V and 7 bases at J, with 11 bases between the two ends. The CDR3 length is 14 residues. Germline CDR1 reads MGHRA; CDR2 reads YSYEKL. The CDR3 loop reads CASSRDKGNSPLHF. CDR3 coding DNA: TGCGCCAGCAGCCGGGACAAGGGGAATTCACCCCTCCACTTT.

The chain is built from TRBV6-6 and TRBJ1-2; D unresolved. Trimming cost V 5 bases and J 8 bases, with 9 bases left between them. The CDR3 spans 11 residues. Germline CDR1 and CDR2: MNHNY and SVGAGI (reference sequence). The CDR3 coding sequence is TGTGCCAGCAGTCAGGATGGGGGCTACACCTTC. Translation: CASSQDGGYTF.

This clone was counted once. The rearrangement links TRBV5-1 to TRBJ2-3, with D perhaps matching TRBD2 (6 bases). From germline, CDR1 is SGHRS and CDR2 YFSETQ. This CDR3 has 16 residues. The ends were cut back, 4 bases at V and 4 bases at J, with 19 bases in the middle. In nucleotides, the CDR3 is TGCGCCAGCAGCGACGGTTCGGGGGATTCGGCAGATACGCAGTATTTT. Translating it yields CASSDGSGDSADTQYF.

V and J are TRBV5-4 and TRBJ1-1, with D perhaps TRBD1 (5 bases). V shed 1 base and J shed 0 bases, with 10 bases lying between them. The CDR3 contains 15 residues. Germline V gene data show CDR1 as SGHNT and CDR2 as YYREEE (reference sequence). In DNA, the CDR3 is TGTGCCAGCAGCTTGCGCCAGGGCATGAACACTGAAGCTTTCTTT. Residues: CASSLRQGMNTEAFF.

This clone was seen a single time. This sequence joins TRBV18 and TRBJ1-1; D uncertain. CDR1 KGHSH and CDR2 LQKENI come from the germline V gene. The length of the CDR3 is 13 residues. Trimming stripped 3 bases from V and 2 bases from J, with 7 bases between. This CDR3 is CASSPIVNTEAFF. CDR3 DNA: TGTGCCAGCTCACCGATCGTTAACACTGAAGCTTTCTTT.

This sequence joins TRBV7-8 and TRBJ1-5, with D possibly matching TRBD1 (5 bases). Germline assignment: CDR1 SGHVS and CDR2 FQNEAQ. There are 13 residues in the CDR3. Trimming pared 1 base from V and 10 bases from J, leaving 11 bases between. The chain's CDR3 is CASSLEWGIPQHF. The CDR3 bases are TGTGCCAGCAGCTTAGAGTGGGGGATCCCCCAGCATTTT.

This chain connects TRBV7-6 to TRBJ2-2, with TRBD2 identical over 10 bases. CDR1 and CDR2 (germline): SGHVS, FNYEAQ. After removal of 5 bases from V and 7 bases from J, the junction contained 7 bases not matched to a gene. CDR3 length equals 15 residues. CDR3 amino acids: CASSPASGRVGELFF. The CDR3 nucleotides are TGTGCCAGCAGCCCCGCGAGCGGGAGGGTCGGGGAGCTGTTTTTT.

The chain carries TRBV28 and TRBJ1-2; maybe TRBD1 (6 bases). This CDR3 has 16 amino acids. Between the trimmed V and J ends, which lost 1 base and 8 bases, there was a span of 20 bases. From germline, CDR1 is MDHEN and CDR2 SYDVKM. CDR3 coding DNA: TGTGCCAGCAGTTTATACCCCACAGGGTCCGCGTGGGGCTACACCTTC. Amino acid sequence: CASSLYPTGSAWGYTF.

This clone was detected once. This rearrangement joins TRBV9 to TRBJ2-3, with D hard to call. CDR3 size: 14 residues. The germline V gene encodes CDR1 SGDLS and CDR2 YYNGEE. V was clipped by 0 bases and J by 1 base, with 6 bases between them. CDR3 residues: CASSVERRTDTQYF. CDR3 coding DNA: TGTGCCAGCAGCGTAGAGAGGCGCACAGATACGCAGTATTTT.

The rearrangement links TRBV6-7 to TRBJ1-1; D unclear. TRBV6-7 is flagged as an ORF with uncertain function. Trimming took 1 base from V and 6 from J, leaving 24 bases between them. CDR3 length equals 18 residues. The CDR3 nucleotides read TGTGCCAGCAGTTACTGGCATTTAAAGGAAACGGCTTCCGCTGAAGCTTTCTTT. As protein: CASSYWHLKETASAEAFF.